The source of this TCR beta chain is a study of CD4+ T cells in melanoma. Study findings and constraints: In melanoma, neoantigen-specific CD4+ T cells reportedly differed in differentiation state. CD8+ T cell, macrophage and B cell function reportedly correlated with neoantigen-specific CD4+ T cells.

Measured with immunoSEQ multiplex PCR; TCRdb has only the in-frame clones, and not every one. The sample includes tens of thousands of clones, over 60% of them seen just once. This CDR3 comprises 14 residues. From germline, CDR1 is SGHRS and CDR2 YFSETQ. Deletions cut 1 base from V and 1 base from J, with 8 bases between. Concerning this clone: The antigen is undetermined.

The specimen sequenced was tumor tissue. This chain joins TRBV5-1 and TRBJ2-5; D ambiguous. The receptor was isolated from a human donor with melanoma. The CDR3 DNA is TGCGCCAGCAGCTTGTCCCCAGTCCAAGAGACCCAGTACTTC. This codes for CASSLSPVQETQYF. Supplemented by reference TRBV5-1 and TRBJ2-5, the full variable domain reads KAGVTQTPRYLIKTRGQQVTLSCSPISGHRSVSWYQQTPGQGLQFLFEYFSETQRNKGNFPGRFSGRQFSNSRSEMNVSTLELGDSALYLCASSLSPVQETQYFGPGTRLLVL.